Sequencing of this TCR beta chain was carried out in a study of shared clonotypes between healthy human individuals. Measured with immunoSEQ multiplex PCR; TCRdb has only the in-frame clones, and not every one. The table has hundreds of thousands of clones, 55% to 85% seen once. The CDR3 sequence is 17 residues long. Germline lookup yields CDR1 LNHNV and CDR2 YYDKDF (reference sequence). J lost 2 bases, V lost 5 bases, and 10 bases had no gene match. Study conclusions and caveats: Estimated richness was generally greater in naive than memory subsets. Naive CD4 clonotype sharing across several donors was about 5.3%.

For this clone: As yet, its antigen is unknown.

The chain links TRBV15 to TRBJ2-5; 11 bases line up with TRBD2. Sequencing input: memory CD4+ T cells sorted from blood. The subset: CD45RA-negative fraction. The clonotype comes from a woman aged 25 to 39 in good health. The CDR3 sequence is CATSEEPGLAEQETQYF. DNA of the CDR3: TGTGCCACCAGCGAAGAACCGGGACTAGCGGAACAAGAGACCCAGTACTTC.